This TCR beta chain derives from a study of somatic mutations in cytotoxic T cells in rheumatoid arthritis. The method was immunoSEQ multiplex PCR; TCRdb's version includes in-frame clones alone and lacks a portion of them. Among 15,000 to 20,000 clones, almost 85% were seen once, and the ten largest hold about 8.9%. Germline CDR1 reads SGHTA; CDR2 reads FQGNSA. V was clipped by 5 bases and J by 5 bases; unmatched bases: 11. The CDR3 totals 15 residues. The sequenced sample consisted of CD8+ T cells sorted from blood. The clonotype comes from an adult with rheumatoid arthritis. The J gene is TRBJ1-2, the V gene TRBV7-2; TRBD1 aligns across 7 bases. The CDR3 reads CASSPSQTGSYGYTF. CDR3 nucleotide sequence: TGTGCCAGCAGCCCCTCCCAGACAGGGAGTTATGGCTACACCTTC.